A single sample gave rise to the 13 T cell receptor beta chains below, sequenced in a study of blood T cell repertoires in COVID-19 (dated by TCRdb to the early 2020s). The library was generated by the immunoSEQ multiplex PCR assay. What TCRdb holds here is the immuneACCESS table cut down to in-frame rearrangements. Part of the clones is not present; checked against another copy, under half of the missing clones reflect an unresolved V gene, and the others are unexplained. In all, the sample holds tens of thousands of clones, and approximately 88% of those were seen once. The ten largest account for approximately 3.7% of the sample. Sequenced: peripheral blood. The receptors shown here come from a man in his forties or fifties with COVID-19, enrolled during active disease.

The rearrangement uses TRBV12-3 or TRBV12-4 and TRBJ2-1, with D possibly TRBD1 on 5 matching bases. V lost 2 bases and J lost 8, with 10 bases in between. The CDR3 sequence is 13 residues long. CDR3: CASSLTQGHEQFF. The CDR3 DNA reads as TGTGCCAGCAGTTTAACTCAGGGTCATGAGCAGTTCTTC.

The chain combines TRBV24-1 with TRBJ1-2, with TRBD1 matching over 7 bases. In germline, CDR1 is KGHDR, CDR2 SFDVKD. The CDR3 runs 15 residues. V shed 4 bases and J 4 bases; nucleotides not matched to a gene: 8. Written as DNA, the CDR3 is TGTGCCACCAGTGACACCGGGACAGCCTTCTATGGCTACACCTTC. Translated, it gives CATSDTGTAFYGYTF.

The V gene is TRBV2, the J gene TRBJ1-2; D ambiguous. Germline V CDR1 and CDR2: SNHLY, FYNNEI. Trimming took off 4 bases at V and 8 bases at J, with 11 bases between the two ends. This CDR3 has 12 amino acids. Written as DNA, the CDR3 is TGTGCCAGCAGTGCCCGACGGGAGGGCTACACCTTC. This sequence encodes CASSARREGYTF.

V gene TRBV23-1 combines with J gene TRBJ2-1; D may be TRBD2 (6 bases). TRBV23-1 belongs to the ORF category, with a function that is uncertain. With 4 bases removed from V and 9 bases from J, the gap between germline ends came to 10 bases. The CDR3 has 12 amino acids. CDR3 residues: CASSRVRGEQFF. The CDR3 nucleotides read TGCGCCAGCAGTCGGGTGCGGGGTGAGCAGTTCTTC.

This clone appeared a single time. The chain joins TRBV30 to TRBJ2-1; 9 bases are shared with TRBD2. Germline-derived CDR1 and CDR2 are GTSNPN and SVGIG (reference sequence). The CDR3 extends over 19 amino acids. Trimming removed 5 bases from V and 9 bases from J; junction bases left unmatched: 26. Here the CDR3 reads CAWGPTGTRILAGFGEQFF. In DNA, the CDR3 is TGTGCCTGGGGGCCGACAGGGACGCGGATCCTAGCGGGGTTCGGTGAGCAGTTCTTC.

The CDR3 loop reads CASTQGGLAGAYNEQFF. The DNA for the CDR3 is TGTGCCAGCACCCAAGGGGGACTAGCGGGAGCCTACAATGAGCAGTTCTTC. The chain recombines TRBV28 with TRBJ2-1, with 14 bases that match TRBD2. Germline CDR1 and CDR2: MDHEN and SYDVKM. The CDR3 spans 17 residues. V dropped 7 bases and J dropped 2; count of bases not matched to a gene: 7. Filled out from reference TRBV28 and TRBJ2-1, the complete variable domain reads DVKVTQSSRYLVKRTGEKVFLECVQDMDHENMFWYRQDPGLGLRLIYFSYDVKMKEKGDIPEGYSVSREKKERFSLILESASTNQTSMYLCASTQGGLAGAYNEQFFGPGTRLTVL.

V usage is TRBV7-3 and J usage is TRBJ2-3, with 8 positions matching TRBD2. The V gene end was trimmed by 8 bases and the J gene end by 0 bases; junction bases not matched to a gene: 7. The germline V gene has CDR1 SGHTA and CDR2 FQGTGA. CDR3 length: 15 residues. The CDR3 loop reads CASASGGHSTDTQYF. The CDR3 nucleotides read TGTGCCAGCGCCTCGGGGGGGCACAGCACAGATACGCAGTATTTT.

CDR3 DNA sequence: TGCGCCAGCAGCTTGGAAGGACAGGGCCTGGGGAGGGGTGAAGCTTTCTTT. It yields the protein CASSLEGQGLGRGEAFF. The genes are TRBV5-1 and TRBJ1-1; 8 bases are a match to TRBD1. Germline loops: CDR1 SGHRS, CDR2 YFSETQ. Unmatched junction bases numbered 14, after V lost 0 bases and J lost 7 bases. This CDR3 is built from 17 residues. The full variable domain, with the rest looked up from reference TRBV5-1 and TRBJ1-1, is KAGVTQTPRYLIKTRGQQVTLSCSPISGHRSVSWYQQTPGQGLQFLFEYFSETQRNKGNFPGRFSGRQFSNSRSEMNVSTLELGDSALYLCASSLEGQGLGRGEAFFGQGTRLTVV.

This chain uses TRBV5-6 with TRBJ2-4, with D unresolved. Per germline, CDR1 SGHDT and CDR2 YYEEEE. V was trimmed by 2 bases and J by 0 bases, leaving 9 bases between them. The CDR3 has 15 residues. The CDR3 is CASSFWSGAKNIQYF. In DNA, the CDR3 is TGTGCCAGCAGCTTTTGGTCCGGAGCCAAAAACATTCAGTACTTC. Together with reference TRBV5-6 and TRBJ2-4, the CDR3 gives the full variable domain: DAGVTQSPTHLIKTRGQQVTLRCSPKSGHDTVSWYQQALGQGPQFIFQYYEEEERQRGNFPDRFSGHQFPNYSSELNVNALLLGDSALYLCASSFWSGAKNIQYFGAGTRLSVL.

This chain connects TRBV19 to TRBJ2-3; a weak D match, TRBD2 (6 bases). The germline gives CDR1 LNHDA, CDR2 SQIVND (reference sequence). V was trimmed by 6 bases and J by 3 bases, leaving 19 bases between them. The CDR3 is made up of 16 amino acids. In DNA form, the CDR3 reads TGTGCCAGTAGGCCCGGGGCGGGAAGGGGTACAGATACGCAGTATTTT. This encodes CASRPGAGRGTDTQYF. The full variable domain, in which reference TRBV19 and TRBJ2-3 provide the parts outside the CDR3, is DGGITQSPKYLFRKEGQNVTLSCEQNLNHDAMYWYRQDPGQGLRLIYYSQIVNDFQKGDIAEGYSVSREKKESFPLTVTSAQKNPTAFYLCASRPGAGRGTDTQYFGPGTRLTVL.

The V and J genes are TRBV11-3 and TRBJ2-7; 8 positions agree with TRBD2. Per the germline V gene, CDR1 is SGHNT and CDR2 is YENEEA. This CDR3 contains 17 residues. Unmatched junction bases numbered 13, after V lost 2 bases and J lost 4 bases. CDR3 DNA sequence: TGTGCCAGCAGCTTATGGACGGGCGGGAGGACTTTGTACGAGCAGTACTTC. It codes for CASSLWTGGRTLYEQYF.

The chain combines TRBV7-8 with TRBJ2-1; 14 bases match TRBD2. Germline CDR1 reads SGHVS; CDR2 reads FQNEAQ. The CDR3 loop spans 15 amino acids. The junction had 4 bases not matched to a gene; V was cut back by 4 bases and J by 8 bases. The CDR3 here is CASSSGLAGDDEQFF. CDR3 nucleotide sequence: TGTGCCAGCAGCTCGGGACTAGCGGGGGACGATGAGCAGTTCTTC.

CDR3 nucleotide sequence: TGTGCCACCAGCAGAGTCCTAGGGGGTTTAGGCGAGCAGTACTTC. Its protein is CATSRVLGGLGEQYF. This sequence joins TRBV15 and TRBJ2-7; maybe TRBD1 (6 bases). The V gene's germline CDR1 is LNHNV and CDR2 YYDKDF (reference sequence). V lost 1 base and J 6 bases, leaving 16 bases between the germline ends. CDR3 length equals 15 residues.